The entry that follows covers one TCR beta chain sequence. The CDR3 loop spans 15 amino acids. V lost 0 bases and J 9 bases, leaving 12 bases between the germline ends. CDR1 LGHNA and CDR2 YNFKEQ come from the germline V gene. TCRdb passed the RT-PCR reads through MiXCR, listing each CDR3 protein once. Of hundreds of thousands of distinct CDR3 sequences detected, about 10% appear once; the ten largest clones hold approximately 11%. These data originate in a study of response to subunit inactivated influenza vaccine. The same specimen was also included in a second study, on T cells expressing NK-cell markers. As reported in that work: Production of TCR beta cDNA relied on 5'RACE template switching with UMIs. All TCR beta repertoires analysed originated from sorted CD3+CD56+NKG2C+, CD3+CD56+NKG2C- and CD3+CD56-NKG2C+ T cells. Dominant NKG2C+ clonotypes accounted for about 1.0-8% of CD8+ T cells in about six donors.

The source of this sequence is a man in his forties or fifties who received an inactivated influenza vaccine. The input for sequencing was PBMCs from blood, taken on the day of vaccination. This chain connects TRBV4-2 to TRBJ1-6, with D possibly matching TRBD1 (5 bases). CDR3 sequence: CASSQDHQGGSPLHF. CDR3 coding DNA: TGTGCCAGCAGCCAAGATCACCAGGGTGGTTCACCCCTCCACTTT.